This TCR beta chain derives from a study of shared clonotypes between healthy human individuals. Study in general: The study drew on two women and three men aged 18 to 49 as donors.

Approximately 200 ng DNA, tens of thousands of T cell genomes, went into each sorted-subset replicate PCR. This table comes from immunoSEQ multiplex PCR, and its TCRdb copy is limited to in-frame clones, with some not included. The sample has just over 2,000,000 clones; about 95% are singletons. V gave up 2 bases and J gave up 5 bases; unmatched junction bases: 7. The germline CDR1 and CDR2 sequences are SGHNT and YYREEE (reference sequence). There are 15 residues in the CDR3. The receptor's source is a man younger than 35 in good health. The chain uses TRBV5-4 and TRBJ2-5; 9 bases line up with TRBD1. The sample taken for sequencing was naive CD4+ T cells sorted from blood. Subset indicated: CD45RA+ positively selected. Written as DNA, the CDR3 is TGTGCCAGCAGCTTCATGGGACAGGGAGGGGAGACCCAGTACTTC. It specifies CASSFMGQGGETQYF. Full variable domain (remainder filled in from reference TRBV5-4 and TRBJ2-5): ETGVTQSPTHLIKTRGQQVTLRCSSQSGHNTVSWYQQALGQGPQFIFQYYREEENGRGNFPPRFSGLQFPNYSSELNVNALELDDSALYLCASSFMGQGGETQYFGPGTRLLVL.